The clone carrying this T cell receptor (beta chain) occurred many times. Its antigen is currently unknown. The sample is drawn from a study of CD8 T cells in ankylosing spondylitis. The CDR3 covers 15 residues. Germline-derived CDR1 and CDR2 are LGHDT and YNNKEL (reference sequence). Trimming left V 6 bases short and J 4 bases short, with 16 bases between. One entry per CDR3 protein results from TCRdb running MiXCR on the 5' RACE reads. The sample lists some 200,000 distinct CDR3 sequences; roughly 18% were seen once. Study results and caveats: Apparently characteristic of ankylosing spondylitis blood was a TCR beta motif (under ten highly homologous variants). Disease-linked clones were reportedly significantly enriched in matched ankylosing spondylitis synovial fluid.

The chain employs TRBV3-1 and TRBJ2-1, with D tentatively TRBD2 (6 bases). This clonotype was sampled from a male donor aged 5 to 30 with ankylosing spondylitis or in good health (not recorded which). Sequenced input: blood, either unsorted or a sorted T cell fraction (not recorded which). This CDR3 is CASRSRGNPYNEQFF. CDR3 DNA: TGTGCCAGCAGGTCCCGCGGGAACCCATACAATGAGCAGTTCTTC.